This is a list of T cell receptor beta chains from one sample in a study of beta chain features in type 1 diabetes. TCRdb keeps only in-frame clones here, not all; method: immunoSEQ multiplex PCR. Of fewer than 450,000 clones in the sample, roughly 14% were seen once. Sequencing used naive CD4+ T cells from blood. These receptors came from a woman younger than 30 with type 1 diabetes. CDR3s include the opening cysteine and the closing phenylalanine or tryptophan. A D gene is named only where the DNA matches it firmly. Clone size is stated in some rows and not others, as once, few, many or a class when expanded.

>TRBJ1-5|-|TRBV7-6|-
TGTGCCAGCAGCTTAGGGGTAGGGGATAATCAGCCCCAGCATTTT
CASSLGVGDNQPQHF
>TRBJ1-2|-|TRBV30|-
TGTGCCTTACCAACTCCGGGACACCGGTCCTCCTATGGCTACACCTTC
CALPTPGHRSSYGYTF
>TRBJ2-1|-|TRBV29-1|TRBD2
TGCAGCGCGAGACTAGCGGGAGGGAATGAGCAGTTCTTC
CSARLAGGNEQFF
>TRBJ2-2|-|TRBV30|TRBD2
TGTGCCTGGAGTAGCGGGGCCTCCTTTACCGGGGAGCTGTTTTTT
CAWSSGASFTGELFF
>TRBJ1-1|few|TRBV28|-
TGTGCCAGCAGAGACACGGTCCACACTGAAGCTTTCTTT
CASRDTVHTEAFF
>TRBJ2-1|-|TRBV6-6|TRBD1
TGTGCCAGCAGCCCCATCCCGGGACAGGGGGGTTATGAGCAGTTCTTC
CASSPIPGQGGYEQFF
>TRBJ2-7|few|TRBV5-4|TRBD2
TGTGCCAGCAGCTTTCCGAGCGGGGCCTACGAGCAGTACTTC
CASSFPSGAYEQYF
>TRBJ2-5|-|TRBV19|-
TGTGCCAGTAGTACAAATGAGGAGACCCAGTACTTC
CASSTNEETQYF
>TRBJ2-7|-|TRBV19|TRBD2
TGTGCCAGTAAGATCTCCTGGGCGGGGGGATACGAGCAGTACTTC
CASKISWAGGYEQYF
>TRBJ2-3|-|TRBV25-1|TRBD2
TGTGCCAGCAGTGAATTCCGGGGGGACACAGATACGCAGTATTTT
CASSEFRGDTDTQYF
>TRBJ1-2|-|TRBV9|-
TGTGCCAGCAGCGTAGGCTGGGGCGAACCTGGGGCCTTC
CASSVGWGEPGAF
>TRBJ1-2|-|TRBV9|TRBD1
TGTGCCAGCAGCGTCCAAGGGACAGGCCTTTGGGGCTACACCTTC
CASSVQGTGLWGYTF
>TRBJ1-1|few|TRBV30|-
TGTGCCTGGAGTCCCCATCGGGACACTGAAGCTTTCTTT
CAWSPHRDTEAFF
>TRBJ2-5|few|TRBV5-1|TRBD2
TGCGCCAGCAGCAAGGGACTAGCGGGAGAAGAGACCCAGTACTTC
CASSKGLAGEETQYF
>TRBJ1-4|few|TRBV18|-
TGTGCCAGCTCAATGAAGGGGGAAAAACTGTTTTTT
CASSMKGEKLFF
>TRBJ2-1|-|TRBV11-2|-
TGTGCCAGCAGCTTAACCCTTAGCTCCTACAATGAGCAGTTCTTC
CASSLTLSSYNEQFF
>TRBJ2-5|-|TRBV9|TRBD2
TGTGCCAGCAGCGCCTCCTTCATCCCTAGCGGGGGGGGAGAGACCCAGTACTTC
CASSASFIPSGGGETQYF
>TRBJ2-3|few|TRBV29-1|-
TGCAGCGTTGACCGTAAGCTAGCGAGAGATACGCAGTATTTT
CSVDRKLARDTQYF
>TRBJ2-5|few|TRBV29-1|TRBD2
TGCAGCGTTGAAGGTGGCGGGAGTTTTACAGAGACCCAGTACTTC
CSVEGGGSFTETQYF
>TRBJ2-5|few|TRBV30|TRBD2
TGTGCCTGGAGGAAACGGCTAGCGGAGGCCCAGTACTTC
CAWRKRLAEAQYF
>TRBJ1-5|-|TRBV14|-
TGTGCCAGCAAATGGCAGATGTACCGCCAGCCCCAGCATTTT
CASKWQMYRQPQHF
>TRBJ2-7|few|TRBV4-2|-
TGTGCCAGCAGCCAAGTGGGCGGGGAGCAGTACTTC
CASSQVGGEQYF
>TRBJ2-3|few|TRBV19|-
TGTGCCAGTAGCCGGGTCTCTAGCACAGATACGCAGTATTTT
CASSRVSSTDTQYF
>TRBJ2-4|few|TRBV29-1|-
TGCAGCGTTGCGGGAACCAAAAACATTCAGTACTTC
CSVAGTKNIQYF
>TRBJ1-2|-|TRBV7-2|-
TGTGCCAGCAGCTCACCCTCCAGGGCTGCTGGCTACACCTTC
CASSSPSRAAGYTF
>TRBJ2-5|-|TRBV15|-
TGTGCCACCAGCAGAGGGGCAGAGAAAGAGACCCAGTACTTC
CATSRGAEKETQYF
>TRBJ2-1|-|TRBV29-1|TRBD1
TGCAGCGGACACAGGGGCCCTAACAATGAGCAGTTCTTC
CSGHRGPNNEQFF
>TRBJ2-1|few|TRBV7-2|-
TGTGCCAGCAGCTTAGGACCAGGGAATGAGCAGTTCTTC
CASSLGPGNEQFF
>TRBJ1-2|-|TRBV27|TRBD1
TGTGCCAGCAGTATCCTACCGGGACAGGGTATCTATGGCTACACCTTC
CASSILPGQGIYGYTF
>TRBJ2-1|few|TRBV9|TRBD2
TGTGCCAGCAGCCCCGGGACTAGCGGGATCCATGAGCAGTTCTTC
CASSPGTSGIHEQFF
>TRBJ1-1|few|TRBV28|-
TGTGCCAGCAGACCTATAACGACAGCTGAAGCTTTCTTT
CASRPITTAEAFF
>TRBJ2-1|-|TRBV9|TRBD2
TGTGCCAGCAGCGTAGATCCGGGAGGGCCACTAGCTGAGCAGTTCTTC
CASSVDPGGPLAEQFF
>TRBJ1-2|-|TRBV7-9|TRBD1
TGTGCCAGCAGCTCGAGACAGGGGGGGGCTGGCTACACCTTC
CASSSRQGGAGYTF
>TRBJ2-5|few|TRBV7-9|-
TGTGCCAGCAGCTTAAAGGGGCAGACCCAAGGCGGAGAGACCCAGTACTTC
CASSLKGQTQGGETQYF
>TRBJ2-1|-|TRBV5-1|-
TGCGCCAGCACTGCAACAGGTTCTTCCTACAATGAGCAGTTCTTC
CASTATGSSYNEQFF
>TRBJ2-7|-|TRBV13|-
TGTGCCAGCAGCTTAGCTCGTCCCCACGGGGACGAGCAGTACTTC
CASSLARPHGDEQYF
>TRBJ1-1|-|TRBV12-5|-
TGTGCTAGTGGCCTCAGTATGAACACTGAAGCTTTCTTT
CASGLSMNTEAFF
>TRBJ2-5|many|TRBV4-3|TRBD2
TGCGCCAGCAGCCGGGCGGGAGGAGGTGGAGAGACCCAGTACTTC
CASSRAGGGGETQYF
>TRBJ2-6|-|TRBV30|TRBD1
TGTGCCTGGGCCCTGGACAGGGGGTCCGGGGCCAACGTCCTGACTTTC
CAWALDRGSGANVLTF
>TRBJ2-3|-|TRBV30|TRBD1
TGTGCCTGGTCCGGGACAGGGCCCGATACGCAGTATTTT
CAWSGTGPDTQYF
>TRBJ2-1|-|TRBV19|-
TGTGCCAGTAGTGTTATAGCGGCCTTATACAATGAGCAGTTCTTC
CASSVIAALYNEQFF
>TRBJ2-1|-|TRBV7-9|TRBD2
TGTGCCAGCAGCTGGACTAGCGGGAGGGCTCGGGCCTACAATGAGCAGTTCTTC
CASSWTSGRARAYNEQFF
>TRBJ2-7|few|TRBV28|TRBD2
TGTGCCAGCAGTTCCTCGACTAGCGGGAGCTTATACGAGCAGTACTTC
CASSSSTSGSLYEQYF
>TRBJ1-1|few|TRBV18|-
TGTGCCAGCTCACCACTTGCTGCGGACACTGAAGCTTTCTTT
CASSPLAADTEAFF
>TRBJ2-5|few|TRBV9|TRBD2
TGTGCCAGCAGCGCCCCTGGGGGGGCCCAGTACTTC
CASSAPGGAQYF
>TRBJ1-1|few|TRBV18|TRBD1
TGTGCCAGCTCACCGACAACAGGGGACACTGAAGCTTTCTTT
CASSPTTGDTEAFF
>TRBJ2-5|few|TRBV5-1|TRBD1
TGCGCCAGCCAACCTACCGGACAGGAAGAGACCCAGTACTTC
CASQPTGQEETQYF
>TRBJ1-1|few|TRBV5-4|-
TGTGCCAGCAGCTTGGTAGGGAGGGAAGCTTTCTTT
CASSLVGREAFF
>TRBJ2-3|-|TRBV7-9|TRBD2
TGTGCCAGCAGCTTTACTAGCGGACACACAGATACGCAGTATTTT
CASSFTSGHTDTQYF